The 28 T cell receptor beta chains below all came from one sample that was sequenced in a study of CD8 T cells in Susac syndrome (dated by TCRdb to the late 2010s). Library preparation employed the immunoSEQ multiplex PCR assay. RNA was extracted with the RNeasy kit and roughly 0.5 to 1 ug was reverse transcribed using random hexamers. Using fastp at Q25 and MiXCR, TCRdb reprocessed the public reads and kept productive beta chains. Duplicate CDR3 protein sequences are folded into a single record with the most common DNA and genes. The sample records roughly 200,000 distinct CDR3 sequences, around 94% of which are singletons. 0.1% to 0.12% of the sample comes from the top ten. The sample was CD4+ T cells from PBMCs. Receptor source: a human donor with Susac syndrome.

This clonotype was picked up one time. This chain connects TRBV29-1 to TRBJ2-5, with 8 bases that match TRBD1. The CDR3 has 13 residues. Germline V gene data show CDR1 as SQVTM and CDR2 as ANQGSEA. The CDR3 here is CASTGQDQETQYF. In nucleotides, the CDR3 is TGCGCGTCTACGGGACAGGACCAAGAGACCCAGTACTTC.

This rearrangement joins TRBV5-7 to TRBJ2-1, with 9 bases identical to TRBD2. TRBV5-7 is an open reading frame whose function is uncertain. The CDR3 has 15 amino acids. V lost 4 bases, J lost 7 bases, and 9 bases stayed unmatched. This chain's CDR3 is CASSLRGAGGNEQFF. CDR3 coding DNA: TGTGCCAGCAGCCTCCGGGGAGCGGGGGGTAATGAGCAGTTCTTC.

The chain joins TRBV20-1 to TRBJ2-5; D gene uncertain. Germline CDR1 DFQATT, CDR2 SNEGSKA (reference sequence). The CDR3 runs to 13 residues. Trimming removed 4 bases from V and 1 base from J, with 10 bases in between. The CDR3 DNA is TGCAGTGCTATCCGGAATACCCAAGAGACCCAGTACTTC. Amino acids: CSAIRNTQETQYF.

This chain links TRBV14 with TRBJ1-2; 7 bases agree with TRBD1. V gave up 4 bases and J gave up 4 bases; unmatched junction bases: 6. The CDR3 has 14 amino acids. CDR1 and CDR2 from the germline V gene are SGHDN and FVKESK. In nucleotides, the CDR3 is TGTGCCAGCAGCCTAGGGACAGACCTCTATGGCTACACCTTC. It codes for CASSLGTDLYGYTF.

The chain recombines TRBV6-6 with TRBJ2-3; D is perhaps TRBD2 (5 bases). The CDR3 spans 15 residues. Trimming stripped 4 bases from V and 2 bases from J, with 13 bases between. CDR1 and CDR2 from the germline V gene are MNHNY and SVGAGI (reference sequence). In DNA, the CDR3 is TGTGCCAGCAGTTCCCTAGGGAGAGCCACAGATACGCAGTATTTT. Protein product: CASSSLGRATDTQYF.

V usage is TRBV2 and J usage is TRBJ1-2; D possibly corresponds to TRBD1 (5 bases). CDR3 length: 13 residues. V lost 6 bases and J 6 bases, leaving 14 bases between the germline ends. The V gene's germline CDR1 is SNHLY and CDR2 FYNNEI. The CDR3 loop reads CASRLQAMNGYTF. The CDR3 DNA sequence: TGTGCCAGCAGACTACAGGCGATGAATGGCTACACCTTC.

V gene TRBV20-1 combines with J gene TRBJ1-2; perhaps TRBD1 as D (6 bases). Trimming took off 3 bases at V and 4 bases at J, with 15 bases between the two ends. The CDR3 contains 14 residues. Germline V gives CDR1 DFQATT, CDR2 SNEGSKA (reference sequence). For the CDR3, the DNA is TGCAGTGCTAGGGTTGGGGGCCGGACCTATGGCTACACCTTC. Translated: CSARVGGRTYGYTF.

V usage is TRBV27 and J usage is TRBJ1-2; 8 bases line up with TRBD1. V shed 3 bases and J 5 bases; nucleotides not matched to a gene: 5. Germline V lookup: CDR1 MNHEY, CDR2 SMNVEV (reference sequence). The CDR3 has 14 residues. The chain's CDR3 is CASSFERQGYGYTF. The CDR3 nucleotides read TGTGCCAGCAGTTTTGAAAGACAGGGGTATGGCTACACCTTC.

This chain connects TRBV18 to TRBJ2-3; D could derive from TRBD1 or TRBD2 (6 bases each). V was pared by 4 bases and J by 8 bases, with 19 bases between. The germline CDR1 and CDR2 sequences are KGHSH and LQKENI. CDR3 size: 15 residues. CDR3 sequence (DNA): TGTGCCAGCTCACGCTACAGGGAGGCACAGGGTACGCAGTATTTT. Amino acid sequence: CASSRYREAQGTQYF.

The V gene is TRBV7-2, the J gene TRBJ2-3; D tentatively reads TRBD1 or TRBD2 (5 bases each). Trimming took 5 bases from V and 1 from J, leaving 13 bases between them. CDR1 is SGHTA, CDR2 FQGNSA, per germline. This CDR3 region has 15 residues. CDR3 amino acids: CASSPSGPGTDTQYF. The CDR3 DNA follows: TGTGCCAGCAGCCCGTCGGGGCCCGGCACAGATACGCAGTATTTT.

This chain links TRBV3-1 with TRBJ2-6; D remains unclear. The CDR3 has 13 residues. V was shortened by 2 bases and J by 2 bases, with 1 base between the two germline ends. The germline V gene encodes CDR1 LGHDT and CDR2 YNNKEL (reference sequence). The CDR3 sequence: CASSQTGANVLTF. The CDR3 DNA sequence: TGTGCCAGCAGCCAAACTGGGGCCAACGTCCTGACTTTC.

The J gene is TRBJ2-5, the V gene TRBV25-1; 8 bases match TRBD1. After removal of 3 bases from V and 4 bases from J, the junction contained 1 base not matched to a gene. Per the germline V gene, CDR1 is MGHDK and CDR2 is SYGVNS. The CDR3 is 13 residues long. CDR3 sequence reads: CASSDGQGETQYF. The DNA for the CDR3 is TGTGCCAGCAGTGACGGACAGGGAGAGACCCAGTACTTC.

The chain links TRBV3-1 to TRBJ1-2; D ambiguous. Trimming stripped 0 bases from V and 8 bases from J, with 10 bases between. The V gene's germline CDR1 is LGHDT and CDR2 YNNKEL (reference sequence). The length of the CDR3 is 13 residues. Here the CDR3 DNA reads TGTGCCAGCAGCCAAGATCACTGGCGGGGCTACACCTTC. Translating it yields CASSQDHWRGYTF. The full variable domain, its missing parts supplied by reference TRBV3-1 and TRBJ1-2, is DTAVSQTPKYLVTQMGNDKSIKCEQNLGHDTMYWYKQDSKKFLKIMFSYNNKELIINETVPNRFSPKSPDKAHLNLHINSLELGDSAVYFCASSQDHWRGYTFGSGTRLTVV.

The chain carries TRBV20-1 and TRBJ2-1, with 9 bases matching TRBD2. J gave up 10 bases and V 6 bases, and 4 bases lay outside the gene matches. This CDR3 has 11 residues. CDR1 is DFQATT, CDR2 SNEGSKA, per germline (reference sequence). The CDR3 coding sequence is TGCAGTGCACCTGGGACTAGCGAGCAGTTCTTC. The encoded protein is CSAPGTSEQFF.

CDR3 in amino acids: CASSIAGGYGYTF. The CDR3 nucleotides read TGTGCCAGTAGTATCGCAGGGGGTTATGGCTACACCTTC. The chain is built from TRBV19 and TRBJ1-2, with 7 bases matching TRBD1. The length of the CDR3 is 13 residues. Germline V lookup: CDR1 LNHDA, CDR2 SQIVND (reference sequence). V shed 3 bases and J 5 bases; nucleotides not matched to a gene: 3.

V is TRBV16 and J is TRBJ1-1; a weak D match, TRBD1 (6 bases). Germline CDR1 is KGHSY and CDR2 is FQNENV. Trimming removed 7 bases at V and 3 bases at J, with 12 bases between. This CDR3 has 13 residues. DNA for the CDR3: TGTGCCAGCACACACCGGACAGACACTGAAGCTTTCTTT. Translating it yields CASTHRTDTEAFF.

CDR3: CASSYSGNTIYF. In nucleotides, the CDR3 is TGTGCCAGCAGTTACTCGGGAAACACCATATATTTT. J is TRBJ1-3 and V is TRBV12-3 or TRBV12-4, with D unclear. The CDR3 has 12 amino acids. Trimming cost V 4 bases and J 4 bases, with 5 bases left between them.

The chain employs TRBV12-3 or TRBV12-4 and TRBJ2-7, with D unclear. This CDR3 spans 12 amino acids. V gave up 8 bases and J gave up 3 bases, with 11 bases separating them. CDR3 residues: CASGRAVYEQYF. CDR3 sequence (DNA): TGTGCCAGCGGTCGCGCGGTCTACGAGCAGTACTTC.

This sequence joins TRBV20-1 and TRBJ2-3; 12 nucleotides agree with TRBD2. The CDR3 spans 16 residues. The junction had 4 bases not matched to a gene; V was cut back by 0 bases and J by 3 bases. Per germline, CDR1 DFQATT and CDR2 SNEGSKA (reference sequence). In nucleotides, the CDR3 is TGCAGTGCTAGAGATCCCCTAGCGGGGGGGACAGATACGCAGTATTTT. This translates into CSARDPLAGGTDTQYF.

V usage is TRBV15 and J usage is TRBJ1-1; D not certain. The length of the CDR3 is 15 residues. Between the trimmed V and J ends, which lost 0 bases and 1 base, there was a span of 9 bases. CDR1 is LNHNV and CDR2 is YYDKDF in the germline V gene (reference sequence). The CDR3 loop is CATSRDLAGNTEAFF. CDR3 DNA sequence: TGTGCCACCAGCAGAGACCTGGCAGGGAACACTGAAGCTTTCTTT.

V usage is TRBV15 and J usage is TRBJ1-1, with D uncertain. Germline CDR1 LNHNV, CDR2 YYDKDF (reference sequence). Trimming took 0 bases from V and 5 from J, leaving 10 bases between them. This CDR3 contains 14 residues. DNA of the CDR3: TGTGCCACCAGCAGAGATTACTTGGTTACTGAAGCTTTCTTT. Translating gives CATSRDYLVTEAFF.

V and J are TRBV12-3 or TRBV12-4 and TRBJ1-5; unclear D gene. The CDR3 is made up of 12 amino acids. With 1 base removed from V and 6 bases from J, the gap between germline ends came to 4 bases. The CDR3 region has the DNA TGTGCCAGCAGTTTAGGAACTCAGCCCCAGCATTTT. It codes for CASSLGTQPQHF.

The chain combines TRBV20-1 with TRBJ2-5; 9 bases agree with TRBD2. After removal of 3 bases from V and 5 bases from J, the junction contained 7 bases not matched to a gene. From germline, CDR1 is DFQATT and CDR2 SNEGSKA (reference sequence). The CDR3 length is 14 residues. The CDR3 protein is CSASARGGVETQYF. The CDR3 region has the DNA TGCAGTGCTAGTGCGCGGGGGGGTGTTGAGACCCAGTACTTC.

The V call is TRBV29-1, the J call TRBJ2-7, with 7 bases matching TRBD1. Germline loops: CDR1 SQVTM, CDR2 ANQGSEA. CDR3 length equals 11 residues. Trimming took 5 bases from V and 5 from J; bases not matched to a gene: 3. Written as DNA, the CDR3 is TGCAGCGTTCGGGACAGCCACGAGCAGTACTTC. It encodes CSVRDSHEQYF.

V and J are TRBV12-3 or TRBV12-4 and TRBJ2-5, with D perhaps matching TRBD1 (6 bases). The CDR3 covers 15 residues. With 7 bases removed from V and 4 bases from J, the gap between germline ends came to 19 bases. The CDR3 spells CASTLWGQSSETQYF. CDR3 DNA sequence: TGTGCCAGCACCCTATGGGGGCAGTCTTCAGAGACCCAGTACTTC.

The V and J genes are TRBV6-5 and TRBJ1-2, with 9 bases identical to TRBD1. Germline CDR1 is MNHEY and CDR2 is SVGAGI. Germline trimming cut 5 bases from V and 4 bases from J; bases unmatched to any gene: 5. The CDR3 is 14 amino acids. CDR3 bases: TGTGCCAGCAGTCAAAGGGACAGGGCCTATGGCTACACCTTC. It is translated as CASSQRDRAYGYTF.

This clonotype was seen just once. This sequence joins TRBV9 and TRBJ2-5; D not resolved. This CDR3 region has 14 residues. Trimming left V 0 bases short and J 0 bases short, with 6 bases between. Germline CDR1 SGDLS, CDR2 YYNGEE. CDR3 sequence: CASSVGRNQETQYF. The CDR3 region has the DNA TGTGCCAGCAGCGTAGGCAGAAACCAAGAGACCCAGTACTTC.

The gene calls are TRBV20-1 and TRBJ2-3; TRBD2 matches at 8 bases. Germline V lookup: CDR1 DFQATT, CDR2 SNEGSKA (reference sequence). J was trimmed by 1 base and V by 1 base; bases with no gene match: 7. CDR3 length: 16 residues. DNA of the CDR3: TGCAGTGCTAGAGGCGCGGCGGGGGGTGGCACAGATACGCAGTATTTT. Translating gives CSARGAAGGGTDTQYF.